Reported below is one T cell receptor beta chain. Its specificity is not known. The sample belongs to a study of T cells in Graves' hyperthyroidism and ophthalmopathy. V dropped 5 bases and J dropped 0 bases, with 12 bases sitting between them. Per germline, CDR1 KGHDR and CDR2 SFDVKD. This CDR3 contains 16 residues. Study-wide findings and caveats: Ophthalmopathy was identified by the model a median roughly 6.5 months ahead of onset. In simple terms, a model built on 13 V-J features told ophthalmopathy apart from stable hyperthyroidism.

There were TCR beta CDR3 regions amplified from RNA transcripts. TCR CDR3 underwent first-round RT-PCR with the HTBI primer set. TCRdb itself ran the multiplex PCR reads through MiXCR, one entry per CDR3 protein. In the table there are 480,000 or so distinct CDR3 sequences, approximately 49% of which are singletons. The V gene is TRBV24-1, the J gene TRBJ2-2, with D possibly matching TRBD1 (5 bases). This clonotype was obtained from an adult woman with Graves' disease, either hyperthyroidism or ophthalmopathy (not recorded which). The sequencing input was peripheral blood or thyroid tissue (not recorded which). The CDR3 region has the DNA TGTGCCACCAGTGCCCCCCAGGGCACGAACACCGGGGAGCTGTTTTTT. This gives the protein CATSAPQGTNTGELFF.